The 26 T cell receptor beta chains below all came from one sample that was sequenced in a study of blood T cells in healthy people across ages. Using a J-beta primer mix together with a sample-barcoded 5' primer, a second PCR was run for roughly 6 to 11 cycles. TCRdb processed the 5' RACE reads anew with MiXCR; each CDR3 protein has one entry. The table lists about 970,000 distinct CDR3 sequences, just over 50% of them singletons. The specimen was blood. These receptors were taken from a woman between 55 and 75 years old in good health.

This clonotype appeared once. This could be a read error, since a much larger clone is one nucleotide away. The chain uses TRBV7-2 and TRBJ2-7; the match to TRBD2 covers 13 bases. CDR1 and CDR2 (germline): SGHTA, FQGNSA. There are 14 residues in the CDR3. Here the CDR3 DNA reads TGTGCCGGCAGCTGGACTAGCGGGAGCTACGAGCAGTACTTC. Its translation: CAGSWTSGSYEQYF.

This chain joins TRBV12-3 or TRBV12-4 and TRBJ2-4, with 7 nucleotides matching TRBD2. J lost 7 bases, V lost 6 bases, and 18 bases had no gene match. The CDR3 consists of 17 residues. DNA for the CDR3: TGTGCCAGCAGCCGTTACGCTGGGGGGGGAGTTAGGAACATTCAGTACTTC. Protein: CASSRYAGGGVRNIQYF.

The chain recombines TRBV4-1 with TRBJ2-5, with 10 nucleotides matching TRBD2. The CDR3 is made up of 19 amino acids. Germline assignment: CDR1 MGHRA and CDR2 YSYEKL. With V trimmed by 2 bases and J by 2 bases, 14 bases remained unmatched. Here the CDR3 DNA reads TGCGCCAGCAGCCAAACCGGACTAGCGGCCTTGCTATTACAAGAGACCCAGTACTTC. It encodes CASSQTGLAALLLQETQYF.

J is TRBJ2-7 and V is TRBV12-3 or TRBV12-4; TRBD1 aligns across 8 bases. CDR3 size: 15 residues. With 6 bases clipped from V and 5 bases from J, the junction kept 12 bases outside the gene matches. The CDR3 region is CASSPKWTGPHEQYF. The DNA for the CDR3 is TGTGCCAGCAGCCCTAAATGGACAGGGCCGCACGAGCAGTACTTC.

This clonotype appeared a few times. This rearrangement joins TRBV20-1 to TRBJ2-1; 7 positions match TRBD1. The CDR3 sequence is 12 residues long. The V gene's germline CDR1 is DFQATT and CDR2 SNEGSKA (reference sequence). The junction had 11 bases not matched to a gene; V was cut back by 6 bases and J by 12 bases. CDR3 in amino acids: CSAHPDRVGQFF. Written as DNA, the CDR3 is TGCAGTGCGCACCCTGACAGGGTGGGGCAGTTCTTC.

Ten or more counts support this clonotype. The chain has TRBV27 and TRBJ2-7; TRBD1 aligns across 8 bases. CDR1 and CDR2 (germline): MNHEY, SMNVEV (reference sequence). The CDR3 is 13 residues long. J lost 1 base, V lost 6 bases, and 2 bases had no gene match. The CDR3 spells CASRRQGSYEQYF. DNA of the CDR3: TGTGCCAGCAGAAGACAGGGGTCCTACGAGCAGTACTTC.

There are a few counts of this clonotype. V and J are TRBV2 and TRBJ2-6; D remains ambiguous. The germline gives CDR1 SNHLY, CDR2 FYNNEI. This CDR3 is built from 16 residues. Trimming removed 9 bases at V and 0 bases at J, with 15 bases between. CDR3 in DNA: TGTGCCAGGAGCGAAGGCGCCAACTCTGGGGCCAACGTCCTGACTTTC. Translated: CARSEGANSGANVLTF.

This clonotype was observed a few times. The V and J genes are TRBV6-6 and TRBJ1-5; TRBD1 matches 8 bases. CDR1 is MNHNY, CDR2 SVGAGI, per germline (reference sequence). The V gene end was trimmed by 8 bases and the J gene end by 5 bases; junction bases not matched to a gene: 8. The CDR3 sequence is 14 residues long. The CDR3 region has the DNA TGTGCCAGCCAGACAGGGGCCGTCCATCAGCCCCAGCATTTT. Translating gives CASQTGAVHQPQHF.

Only one count was recorded for this clonotype. The chain recombines TRBV20-1 with TRBJ2-3, with 10 nucleotides matching TRBD2. The CDR3 consists of 15 residues. After removal of 6 bases from V and 5 bases from J, the junction contained 11 bases not matched to a gene. The germline gives CDR1 DFQATT, CDR2 SNEGSKA (reference sequence). The CDR3 loop reads CSAPLLAGRRDTQYF. The CDR3 nucleotides are TGCAGTGCGCCTTTACTAGCGGGAAGGAGAGATACGCAGTATTTT.

The chain carries TRBV21-1 and TRBJ1-1. TRBV21-1 is marked as a pseudogene. This CDR3 spans 13 amino acids. CDR3 residues: CASSTLFPSEAFF. The CDR3, as DNA: TGTGCCAGCAGCACTCTGTTCCCTAGTGAAGCTTTCTTT.

The genes are TRBV10-1 and TRBJ2-3, with 8 bases that match TRBD2. Per the germline V gene, CDR1 is WNHNN and CDR2 is SYGVQD (reference sequence). J was trimmed by 0 bases and V by 2 bases; bases with no gene match: 10. The CDR3 extends over 18 amino acids. CDR3 bases: TGCGCCAGCAGTGAGGTTCTACTAGCGGCCATGAGCACAGATACGCAGTATTTT. This encodes CASSEVLLAAMSTDTQYF.

This clonotype appeared a few times. The CDR3 here is CASSLGPSGTVNEQFF. The CDR3 DNA reads as TGCGCCAGCAGCTTGGGGCCTAGCGGGACGGTTAATGAGCAGTTCTTC. V gene TRBV5-1 combines with J gene TRBJ2-1; TRBD2 agrees at 9 bases. CDR1 SGHRS and CDR2 YFSETQ come from the germline V gene. V was pared by 0 bases and J by 7 bases, with 8 bases of the junction left unmatched. The CDR3 contains 16 residues.

Only one count was recorded for this clonotype. This chain links TRBV3-1 with TRBJ1-1; possible D gene TRBD1, 5 bases. The CDR3 is 16 amino acids. Trimming took off 4 bases at V and 0 bases at J, with 15 bases between the two ends. The germline gives CDR1 LGHDT, CDR2 YNNKEL (reference sequence). In DNA form, the CDR3 reads TGTGCCAGCAGCCCCCACGGGAGACAGTTGAACACTGAAGCTTTCTTT. Its translation is CASSPHGRQLNTEAFF.

The gene calls are TRBV4-1 and TRBJ1-1; D is perhaps TRBD1 (5 bases). Per the germline V gene, CDR1 is MGHRA and CDR2 is YSYEKL. CDR3 length: 17 amino acids. The germline V and J ends were trimmed by 0 bases and 3 bases, with 17 bases remaining between them. The CDR3 loop is CASSQEPRGPIYTEAFF. The CDR3 coding sequence is TGCGCCAGCAGCCAAGAGCCTAGGGGTCCGATTTACACTGAAGCTTTCTTT.

There are a few counts of this clonotype. The V call is TRBV20-1, the J call TRBJ2-4; unclear D gene. Trimming took 2 bases from V and 0 from J, leaving 17 bases between them. The CDR3 has 17 residues. Germline V CDR1 and CDR2: DFQATT, SNEGSKA (reference sequence). In DNA form, the CDR3 reads TGCAGTGCTAGACAAAGAGCCGGAAGAATAGCCAAAAACATTCAGTACTTC. Its translation: CSARQRAGRIAKNIQYF.

The rearrangement links TRBV7-2 to TRBJ2-3, with TRBD2 matching over 7 bases. The germline CDR1 and CDR2 sequences are SGHTA and FQGNSA. The CDR3 covers 14 residues. After removal of 3 bases from V and 6 bases from J, the junction contained 6 bases not matched to a gene. CDR3 coding DNA: TGTGCCAGCAGCTTTACGGGAGGAAGGGATACGCAGTATTTT. Its translation is CASSFTGGRDTQYF.

V is TRBV2 and J is TRBJ2-2; 8 bases fit TRBD1. Germline V gene sequence: CDR1 SNHLY, CDR2 FYNNEI. Germline trimming cut 6 bases from V and 6 bases from J; bases unmatched to any gene: 9. The CDR3 covers 15 residues. For the CDR3, the DNA is TGTGCCAGCAGGCGCATCGGACAGGGATCCGGGGAGCTGTTTTTT. It specifies CASRRIGQGSGELFF.

The gene calls are TRBV11-3 and TRBJ1-1, with 10 nucleotides matching TRBD1. Germline V CDR1 and CDR2: SGHNT, YENEEA. V lost 5 bases and J lost 4; bases outside the gene matches: 7. The CDR3 contains 15 residues. CDR3: CASSQGTGVGTEAFF. As DNA, the CDR3 is TGTGCCAGCAGCCAAGGGACAGGGGTTGGCACTGAAGCTTTCTTT.

This sequence joins TRBV5-1 and TRBJ2-7, with D tentatively TRBD2 (5 bases). The CDR3 has 14 residues. Trimming stripped 7 bases from V and 5 bases from J, with 19 bases between. Per the germline V gene, CDR1 is SGHRS and CDR2 is YFSETQ. CDR3 residues: CASGVSWTADEQYF. DNA for the CDR3: TGCGCCAGCGGAGTCTCATGGACTGCCGACGAGCAGTACTTC.

The chain is built from TRBV7-9 and TRBJ2-5; D may be TRBD1 or TRBD2 (6 bases each). This CDR3 contains 14 residues. V gave up 4 bases and J gave up 5 bases, with 14 bases separating them. Germline V gene lookup returns CDR1 SEHNR and CDR2 FQNEAQ (reference sequence). The CDR3: CASSSDRRGETQYF. The CDR3 nucleotides are TGTGCCAGCAGCTCCGACAGGAGGGGGGAGACCCAGTACTTC.

In its sample, this clonotype was seen once. The V and J genes are TRBV24-1 and TRBJ2-1; D tentatively fits TRBD1 or TRBD2 (5 bases each). Germline V gene lookup returns CDR1 KGHDR and CDR2 SFDVKD. The CDR3 contains 14 residues. The V end lost 6 bases, the J end lost 3 bases, and 11 bases lay between the germline ends. CDR3 in amino acids: CATSRGVFYNEQFF. The CDR3, as DNA: TGTGCCACCAGTCGAGGGGTTTTCTACAATGAGCAGTTCTTC.

In its sample, this clonotype was seen many times. The V and J genes are TRBV7-2 and TRBJ1-2; D is uncertain. Between the trimmed V and J ends, which lost 1 base and 0 bases, there was a span of 12 bases. The CDR3 is 16 residues long. CDR1 and CDR2 from the germline V gene are SGHTA and FQGNSA. The CDR3 DNA follows: TGTGCCAGCAGCTTAGGCACGGGCCTAGCTAACTATGGCTACACCTTC. Residues: CASSLGTGLANYGYTF. Combining the CDR3 with reference TRBV7-2 and TRBJ1-2 gives the whole variable domain GAGVSQSPSNKVTEKGKDVELRCDPISGHTALYWYRQSLGQGLEFLIYFQGNSAPDKSGLPSDRFSAERTGGSVSTLTIQRTQQEDSAVYLCASSLGTGLANYGYTFGSGTRLTVV.

V usage is TRBV6-5 and J usage is TRBJ2-1; D uncertain. Per the germline V gene, CDR1 is MNHEY and CDR2 is SVGAGI. The CDR3 contains 11 residues. Trimming removed 8 bases at V and 11 bases at J, with 13 bases between. The CDR3 coding sequence is TGTGCCAGCCACACGGGCACCCAGCAGTTCTTC. Translated, it gives CASHTGTQQFF.

The rearrangement joins TRBV27 to TRBJ2-5; 8 nucleotides match TRBD1. Losses at the gene ends were 4 bases for V and 1 base for J; bases not matched to a gene: 2. Germline-derived CDR1 and CDR2 are MNHEY and SMNVEV (reference sequence). The CDR3 is made up of 14 amino acids. The CDR3 reads CASSWTGTQETQYF. DNA of the CDR3: TGTGCCAGCAGTTGGACAGGGACCCAAGAGACCCAGTACTTC.

This clonotype was detected only a few times. The chain is built from TRBV29-1 and TRBJ1-2; no reliable D call. This CDR3 has 11 residues. V gave up 7 bases and J gave up 1 base, with 7 bases separating them. The germline V gene encodes CDR1 SQVTM and CDR2 ANQGSEA. CDR3 sequence: CSEGSNYGYTF. The CDR3 coding sequence is TGCAGCGAGGGCAGTAACTATGGCTACACCTTC.

V and J are TRBV7-2 and TRBJ2-7; TRBD2 is a possible D gene (6 bases). The length of the CDR3 is 15 residues. Germline V lookup: CDR1 SGHTA, CDR2 FQGNSA. Trimming removed 4 bases from V and 2 bases from J, with 15 bases in between. This CDR3 is CASSSASVKTYEQYF. The CDR3 region has the DNA TGTGCCAGCAGCTCAGCTAGCGTCAAGACCTACGAGCAGTACTTC.